Presented here are 4 T cell receptor beta chains from one specimen sequenced in a study of OX40 agonist ivuxolimab in advanced cancers. Assay used: immunoSEQ multiplex PCR; TCRdb lists only in-frame clones, some missing. The sample has about 79,000 clones; 88% are singletons. This specimen consisted of CD4+ or CD8+ T cells sorted from blood, obtained in a trial of the OX40 agonist ivuxolimab. Receptor source: an adult with an advanced solid tumor such as melanoma, head and neck, liver or kidney cancer.

The V call is TRBV19, the J call TRBJ2-1, with 9 bases aligning to TRBD2. Per the germline V gene, CDR1 is LNHDA and CDR2 is SQIVND (reference sequence). V lost 6 bases to trimming and J lost 8 bases; unmatched junction nucleotides: 14. The CDR3 extends over 16 amino acids. The CDR3 region has the DNA TGTGCCAGTAGGCCCGGGACTAGCCTCACCGGGCATGAGCAGTTCTTC. The encoded protein is CASRPGTSLTGHEQFF.

This chain links TRBV7-8 with TRBJ1-6; 8 nucleotides line up with TRBD1. After removal of 5 bases from V and 5 bases from J, the junction contained 8 bases not matched to a gene. Germline CDR1 SGHVS, CDR2 FQNEAQ. The CDR3 contains 16 residues. DNA for the CDR3: TGTGCCAGCAGCGGTCGGACAGGGCAAGATAATTCACCCCTCCACTTT. It codes for CASSGRTGQDNSPLHF.

The rearrangement joins TRBV9 to TRBJ2-2, with 9 bases matching TRBD1. This CDR3 comprises 17 residues. V lost 3 bases to trimming and J lost 1 base; unmatched junction nucleotides: 7. From germline, CDR1 is SGDLS and CDR2 YYNGEE. The CDR3 here is CASSAQPGQGNTGELFF. The CDR3 DNA sequence: TGTGCCAGCAGCGCTCAACCGGGACAGGGGAACACCGGGGAGCTGTTTTTT.

The chain carries TRBV11-3 and TRBJ2-1; D might be TRBD2 (5 bases). Trimming pared 5 bases from V and 4 bases from J, leaving 6 bases between. This CDR3 has 12 amino acids. Germline V gene sequence: CDR1 SGHNT, CDR2 YENEEA. The CDR3 nucleotides read TGTGCCAGCAGCCGAGGGTACAATGAGCAGTTCTTC. Protein product: CASSRGYNEQFF.